Below, 29 T cell receptor beta chains from the same sample are listed, as sequenced in a study of T-cell reconstitution after alpha-beta-depleted transplantation in children (dated by TCRdb to the mid-2010s). Library method: PCR. This sample was sequenced with an Illumina HiSeq 2500. TCR library preparation used molecular barcoding, with unique molecular identifiers applied to normalize quantification of the TCRbeta repertoire. Starting from the raw public reads, TCRdb applied fastp trimming at Q25, assembled clones with MiXCR and retained in-frame beta chains. Every distinct CDR3 protein forms one entry, paired with its most common genes and DNA. The sample profile shows 210,000 or so distinct CDR3 sequences; 9.5% to 13% of them were found once. The ten most abundant clones make up about 28% of the sample. Taken with the paper, the label for treatment or condition translates to: allogeneic hematopoietic cell transplantation with graft depleted of TCRalphabeta T cells and CD19 B cells.

Sequencing was performed on PBMCs, taken before TCRalphabeta/CD19-depleted stem cell transplant. These TCRs come from a child under two years old with acute myeloid leukemia, due to receive a stem cell transplant.

The V and J genes are TRBV7-2 and TRBJ2-5; D not certain. Germline loops: CDR1 SGHTA, CDR2 FQGNSA. This CDR3 spans 13 amino acids. Trimming took off 3 bases at V and 3 bases at J, with 8 bases between the two ends. The CDR3 spells CASSFLVEETQYF. CDR3 bases: TGTGCCAGCAGCTTCCTCGTCGAAGAGACCCAGTACTTC.

This clonotype was seen many times. This chain links TRBV3-1 with TRBJ2-2; 7 nucleotides agree with TRBD1. V dropped 2 bases and J dropped 3; count of bases not matched to a gene: 0. Germline V lookup: CDR1 LGHDT, CDR2 YNNKEL (reference sequence). CDR3 size: 14 residues. The CDR3 sequence: CASSQQGDTGELFF. CDR3 DNA sequence: TGTGCCAGCAGCCAACAGGGGGACACCGGGGAGCTGTTTTTT.

Concerning this clonotype: This may come from a read error, since a much larger clone is one base off. J is TRBJ2-1 and V is TRBV5-7; the D is unclear. TRBV5-7 is assigned to the ORF class and has an uncertain function. V lost 7 bases, J lost 8 bases, and 16 bases lay in between. The CDR3 contains 13 residues. In DNA form, the CDR3 reads TGTGCCAGCGGCCCCGACTTCGACTATGAGCAGTTCTTC. Residues: CASGPDFDYEQFF.

In its sample, this clonotype was seen many times. The CDR3 is CASSLTKHGYTF. CDR3 DNA sequence: TGTGCCAGCAGCTTAACTAAACATGGCTACACCTTC. This chain links TRBV7-2 with TRBJ1-2; D gene unclear. V lost 2 bases, J lost 6 bases, and 7 bases lay in between. Germline V gene data show CDR1 as SGHTA and CDR2 as FQGNSA. The CDR3 spans 12 residues.

V and J are TRBV5-1 and TRBJ1-1; TRBD1 might be the D (6 bases). The V and J ends lost 4 bases and 7 bases respectively, with 20 bases between them. This CDR3 comprises 15 residues. CDR1 and CDR2 from the germline V gene are SGHRS and YFSETQ. The CDR3 nucleotides are TGCGCCAGCAGCCTTCCTCCGTCTGGGGACATTGAAGCTTTCTTT. It encodes CASSLPPSGDIEAFF.

This clonotype was counted between two and nine times. The rearrangement uses TRBV19 and TRBJ2-3; 8 nucleotides agree with TRBD2. V shed 3 bases and J 3 bases; nucleotides not matched to a gene: 8. The CDR3 spans 16 residues. Germline CDR1 reads LNHDA; CDR2 reads SQIVND (reference sequence). CDR3: CASSMGLDAPTDTQYF. As DNA, the CDR3 is TGTGCCAGTAGTATGGGACTAGACGCACCGACAGATACGCAGTATTTT. Looking up the rest from reference TRBV19 and TRBJ2-3 gives the full variable domain: DGGITQSPKYLFRKEGQNVTLSCEQNLNHDAMYWYRQDPGQGLRLIYYSQIVNDFQKGDIAEGYSVSREKKESFPLTVTSAQKNPTAFYLCASSMGLDAPTDTQYFGPGTRLTVL.

This clonotype was counted many times. This rearrangement joins TRBV9 to TRBJ2-7, with TRBD2 matching over 8 bases. CDR3 length: 16 residues. Germline values: CDR1 SGDLS, CDR2 YYNGEE. With V trimmed by 0 bases and J by 0 bases, 5 bases remained unmatched. CDR3 in DNA: TGTGCCAGCAGCGTAGGACCAGCGGGAGACTCCTACGAGCAGTACTTC. Residues: CASSVGPAGDSYEQYF. Supplemented by reference TRBV9 and TRBJ2-7, the full variable domain reads DSGVTQTPKHLITATGQRVTLRCSPRSGDLSVYWYQQSLDQGLQFLIQYYNGEERAKGNILERFSAQQFPDLHSELNLSSLELGDSALYFCASSVGPAGDSYEQYFGPGTRLTVT.

On this clonotype: A read error is possible here, since a much larger clone lies one base away. V usage is TRBV29-1 and J usage is TRBJ2-7, with 8 bases fitting TRBD1. Germline V lookup: CDR1 SQVTM, CDR2 ANQGSEA. The CDR3 is made up of 12 amino acids. The V gene end was trimmed by 8 bases and the J gene end by 5 bases; junction bases not matched to a gene: 8. The CDR3 sequence is CSMQGANNEQYF. In nucleotides, the CDR3 is TGCAGCATGCAGGGGGCTAACAACGAGCAGTACTTC.

A few counts support this clonotype. The gene calls are TRBV9 and TRBJ2-1, with D tentatively TRBD2 (7 bases). Per the germline V gene, CDR1 is SGDLS and CDR2 is YYNGEE. V lost 3 bases to trimming and J lost 1 base, with 14 bases between them. The CDR3 is 16 amino acids. CDR3 sequence reads: CASSEGGVASYNEQFF. The CDR3 DNA reads as TGTGCCAGCAGCGAGGGGGGGGTCGCGTCCTACAATGAGCAGTTCTTC.

This clonotype was found a few times. CDR3 region: CASSILQGRTPLHF. In DNA form, the CDR3 reads TGTGCCAGTAGTATCCTCCAGGGTCGGACACCCCTCCACTTT. This rearrangement joins TRBV19 to TRBJ1-6, with D perhaps matching TRBD1 (5 bases). Germline assignment: CDR1 LNHDA and CDR2 SQIVND (reference sequence). The V end was cut by 3 bases, the J end by 11 bases, with 14 bases between. This CDR3 is 14 amino acids long.

Details on this clonotype: This could be a read error, since a much larger clone is one nucleotide away. The rearrangement joins TRBV20-1 to TRBJ2-1; 7 bases map to TRBD2. Per germline, CDR1 DFQATT and CDR2 SNEGSKA (reference sequence). CDR3 length: 17 residues. The CDR3 nucleotides are TGCTGTGCTAGACTACTAGCGCGACGACTTACTTACAATGAGCAGTTCTTC. It is translated as CCARLLARRLTYNEQFF.

Of note for this clonotype: Relative to the germline gene, one junction end is altered; a read error may explain this. The genes are TRBV6-6 and TRBJ1-2; D remains ambiguous. CDR1 is MNHNY and CDR2 is SVGAGI in the germline V gene (reference sequence). The CDR3 is 12 residues long. The DNA of the CDR3 is TGTGCCAGCAGCGACTCTAACTATGGCGACACCTTC. It translates to CASSDSNYGDTF.

The rearrangement joins TRBV3-1 to TRBJ2-2; 9 nucleotides match TRBD1. This CDR3 spans 16 amino acids. CDR1 and CDR2 from the germline V gene are LGHDT and YNNKEL (reference sequence). V was pared by 5 bases and J by 0 bases, with 4 bases of the junction left unmatched. The CDR3 nucleotides are TGTGCCAGCAGCACCCGGACAGGGGCGAACACCGGGGAGCTGTTTTTT. Residues: CASSTRTGANTGELFF.

Many counts were recorded for this clonotype. V and J are TRBV7-3 and TRBJ2-6; TRBD1 aligns across 10 bases. Trimming removed 5 bases from V and 12 bases from J; junction bases left unmatched: 10. This CDR3 comprises 15 residues. Germline values: CDR1 SGHTA, CDR2 FQGTGA. The CDR3 is CASSPTGQGLRVLTF. CDR3 DNA sequence: TGTGCCAGCAGCCCCACGGGACAGGGGTTGCGCGTCCTGACTTTC.

This clonotype was recorded many times. The chain carries TRBV20-1 and TRBJ1-5; 7 positions agree with TRBD1. The CDR3 spans 15 residues. The germline V gene has CDR1 DFQATT and CDR2 SNEGSKA (reference sequence). V trimming: 3 bases; J trimming: 3 bases; junction bases outside the gene matches: 8. The CDR3 coding sequence is TGCAGTGCTAGGCCCTTGGGGACAGACAATCAGCCCCAGCATTTT. Residues: CSARPLGTDNQPQHF.

This clonotype was seen many times. V and J are TRBV20-1 and TRBJ2-3, with D perhaps TRBD2 (6 bases). CDR3 length: 13 amino acids. The V gene lost 3 bases and the J gene lost 2 bases, with 9 bases spanning the gap. From germline, CDR1 is DFQATT and CDR2 SNEGSKA (reference sequence). The DNA for the CDR3 is TGCAGTGCTAGCAGGACTACCACAGATACGCAGTATTTT. Protein: CSASRTTTDTQYF.

In this sample, this clonotype turned up many times. The chain carries TRBV7-2 and TRBJ1-1, with D hard to call. CDR3 length: 14 amino acids. V was clipped by 1 base and J by 4 bases, with 10 bases between them. Germline CDR1 is SGHTA and CDR2 is FQGNSA. CDR3 DNA: TGTGCCAGCAGCTTAGGGGAGTGGGGCACTGAAGCTTTCTTT. Protein: CASSLGEWGTEAFF.

Ten or more counts support this clonotype. CDR3 region: CASSLTDNEQFF. CDR3 nucleotides: TGCGCCAGCAGCTTGACTGATAATGAGCAGTTCTTC. The chain joins TRBV5-1 to TRBJ2-1; D is unresolved. Per the germline V gene, CDR1 is SGHRS and CDR2 is YFSETQ. Trimming shortened V by 1 base and J by 7 bases, and 6 bases separated the two germline ends. This CDR3 contains 12 residues.

This clonotype was seen ten or more times. The V and J genes are TRBV5-1 and TRBJ2-3, with 9 positions matching TRBD2. From germline, CDR1 is SGHRS and CDR2 YFSETQ. The CDR3 totals 15 residues. V lost 0 bases to trimming and J lost 3 bases; unmatched junction nucleotides: 2. For the CDR3, the DNA is TGCGCCAGCAGCTTGGGACTAGCGGAAACAGATACGCAGTATTTT. This gives the protein CASSLGLAETDTQYF.

As for this clonotype: A much larger clonotype is one base distant, so this may be a read error. This chain uses TRBV7-9 with TRBJ2-5; D might be TRBD1 (5 bases). Germline V lookup: CDR1 SEHNR, CDR2 FQNEAQ (reference sequence). This CDR3 region has 17 residues. CDR3 sequence (DNA): TGTGCCAGCAGCTTAGTCCGCCTGGTGGGATGGGGCGAGACCCAGAACTTC. The encoded protein is CASSLVRLVGWGETQNF. Filled out from reference TRBV7-9 and TRBJ2-5, the complete variable domain reads DTGVSQNPRHKITKRGQNVTFRCDPISEHNRLYWYRQTLGQGPEFLTYFQNEAQLEKSRLLSDRFSAERPKGSFSTLEIQRTEQGDSAMYLCASSLVRLVGWGETQNFGPGTRLLVL.

In this sample, this clonotype turned up many times. The V and J genes are TRBV7-8 and TRBJ2-1; TRBD1 agrees at 9 bases. The CDR3 sequence is 13 residues long. The germline V gene encodes CDR1 SGHVS and CDR2 FQNEAQ. J was trimmed by 9 bases and V by 5 bases; bases with no gene match: 5. In DNA form, the CDR3 reads TGTGCCAGCAGCACCTACAGGGGGCTTGAGCAGTTCTTC. It translates to CASSTYRGLEQFF.

This clonotype was seen ten or more times. The gene calls are TRBV20-1 and TRBJ2-2; possible D gene TRBD2, 5 bases. This CDR3 is built from 14 residues. CDR1 and CDR2 from the germline V gene are DFQATT and SNEGSKA (reference sequence). V dropped 6 bases and J dropped 6 bases, with 17 bases sitting between them. CDR3 coding DNA: TGCAGTGCACGGACTCTCGTAGGGTCCGGGGAGCTGTTTTTT. Translated: CSARTLVGSGELFF.

This clonotype was observed many times. The chain uses TRBV2 and TRBJ1-5; perhaps TRBD1 as D (6 bases). Germline CDR1 reads SNHLY; CDR2 reads FYNNEI. This CDR3 spans 14 amino acids. V lost 10 bases and J 4 bases, leaving 17 bases between the germline ends. The CDR3 DNA sequence: TGTGCCACCGGTGGGTCGGGGGCTAATCAGCCCCAGCATTTT. The encoded protein is CATGGSGANQPQHF.

This clonotype appeared many times. V is TRBV29-1 and J is TRBJ1-1; the D gene is possibly TRBD1 (6 bases). Trimming removed 7 bases at V and 0 bases at J, with 12 bases between. This CDR3 is 13 amino acids long. CDR1 is SQVTM, CDR2 ANQGSEA, per germline. DNA for the CDR3: TGCAGCGCCGGGACACCCGTGAACACTGAAGCTTTCTTT. Its protein product is CSAGTPVNTEAFF.

This clonotype was observed many times. A junction boundary mismatches the germline segment, possibly from a read error. The V call is TRBV29-1, the J call TRBJ2-1; either TRBD1 or TRBD2 may supply D (5 bases each). CDR1 and CDR2 from the germline V gene are SQVTM and ANQGSEA. The CDR3 is made up of 14 amino acids. CDR3 sequence: CSVVVSESRDVWVF. The CDR3 DNA reads TGCAGCGTTGTAGTAAGCGAGAGTAGGGACGTCTGGGTCTTC.

This clonotype was observed at least ten times. The chain carries TRBV7-9 and TRBJ2-7, with D tentatively TRBD2 (6 bases). Looked up from germline, CDR1 is SEHNR and CDR2 is FQNEAQ (reference sequence). The V and J ends lost 5 bases and 3 bases respectively, with 20 bases between them. The CDR3 consists of 16 residues. The CDR3 protein is CASSRGSAANLYEQYF. For the CDR3, the DNA is TGTGCCAGCAGCCGGGGGTCAGCGGCCAACCTCTACGAGCAGTACTTC.

Many counts were recorded for this clonotype. The V and J genes are TRBV25-1 and TRBJ2-1; 7 nucleotides match TRBD2. The CDR3 loop spans 17 amino acids. Trimming at V came to 6 bases and at J to 0 bases, leaving 11 bases not matched to a gene. The germline V gene encodes CDR1 MGHDK and CDR2 SYGVNS. The CDR3: CASSEGREIYSYNEQFF. CDR3 nucleotide sequence: TGTGCCAGCAGCGAGGGGCGGGAGATTTACTCCTACAATGAGCAGTTCTTC.

This clonotype was seen ten or more times. This rearrangement joins TRBV5-1 to TRBJ1-6, with a weak D call TRBD1 (5 bases). V dropped 0 bases and J dropped 6 bases, with 7 bases sitting between them. Per the germline V gene, CDR1 is SGHRS and CDR2 is YFSETQ. CDR3 length equals 14 residues. The CDR3 spells CASSLEQGNSPLHF. DNA for the CDR3: TGCGCCAGCAGCTTGGAGCAGGGTAATTCACCCCTCCACTTT.

This clonotype has ten or more counts. V gene TRBV7-3 combines with J gene TRBJ2-5; the match to TRBD2 covers 10 bases. This CDR3 comprises 16 residues. The junction had 5 bases not matched to a gene; V was cut back by 1 base and J by 3 bases. CDR1 and CDR2 from the germline V gene are SGHTA and FQGTGA. This CDR3 reads CASSLNPSGGKETQYF. The CDR3 DNA follows: TGTGCCAGCAGCTTAAACCCTAGCGGGGGCAAAGAGACCCAGTACTTC.